These 22 T cell receptor beta chains originate from one sample sequenced in a study of cytomegalovirus exposure and HLA in healthy donors. The PCR ran on 60 Vbeta and 13 Jbeta primers. Using immunoSEQ multiplex PCR, the repertoire was profiled, and TCRdb retains in-frame clones only, with some absent. The data show tens of thousands of clones, around 78% seen once. Source material: PBMCs. These receptors originate from a female donor in good health and CMV-seronegative.

Here the CDR3 reads CASSLGQVNEKLFF. In DNA form, the CDR3 reads TGTGCCAGCAGCTTAGGACAGGTTAATGAAAAACTGTTTTTT. The chain has TRBV7-2 and TRBJ1-4, with D possibly matching TRBD1 (6 bases). Germline loops: CDR1 SGHTA, CDR2 FQGNSA. V was clipped by 1 base and J by 4 bases, with 7 bases between them. This CDR3 is 14 amino acids long.

This chain joins TRBV6-5 and TRBJ1-2; D not resolved. The germline gives CDR1 MNHEY, CDR2 SVGAGI. The CDR3 loop spans 15 amino acids. V dropped 6 bases and J dropped 4 bases, with 18 bases sitting between them. Here the CDR3 reads CASSIEAGGFYGYTF. The CDR3 region has the DNA TGTGCCAGCAGCATCGAAGCGGGAGGGTTCTATGGCTACACCTTC.

The CDR3 here is CASSGVGAGHEQYF. DNA of the CDR3: TGCGCCAGCAGCGGGGTGGGGGCCGGCCACGAGCAGTACTTC. V usage is TRBV5-1 and J usage is TRBJ2-7; maybe TRBD1 (6 bases). The V gene's germline CDR1 is SGHRS and CDR2 YFSETQ. The CDR3 length is 14 residues. The germline V and J ends were trimmed by 4 bases and 5 bases, with 16 bases remaining between them.

The chain combines TRBV2 with TRBJ2-5, with 13 bases lining up with TRBD2. The V gene's germline CDR1 is SNHLY and CDR2 FYNNEI. CDR3 length: 16 residues. V gave up 6 bases and J gave up 1 base; unmatched junction bases: 5. CDR3 amino acids: CASSRGLAGAQETQYF. The CDR3 coding sequence is TGTGCCAGCAGCCGCGGACTAGCGGGGGCCCAAGAGACCCAGTACTTC.

This sequence joins TRBV6-5 and TRBJ1-2; D call uncertain. This CDR3 is 12 amino acids long. Between the trimmed V and J ends, which lost 5 bases and 1 base, there was a span of 5 bases. Germline V gene sequence: CDR1 MNHEY, CDR2 SVGAGI. DNA for the CDR3: TGTGCCAGCAGTGAGAGTAACTATGGCTACACCTTC. It specifies CASSESNYGYTF.

The table lists this clone with a few counts. The J gene is TRBJ1-4, the V gene TRBV5-5; 7 bases match TRBD1. Trimming at V came to 2 bases and at J to 7 bases, leaving 5 bases not matched to a gene. The CDR3 is 14 residues long. CDR1 is SGHKS, CDR2 YYEKEE, per germline (reference sequence). DNA of the CDR3: TGTGCCAGCAGCTTACCGGCAGGGGGTGAAAAACTGTTTTTT. Its translation is CASSLPAGGEKLFF.

The chain combines TRBV27 with TRBJ2-5, with 10 positions matching TRBD2. Trimming at V came to 4 bases and at J to 7 bases, leaving 18 bases not matched to a gene. Looked up from germline, CDR1 is MNHEY and CDR2 is SMNVEV (reference sequence). The CDR3 is made up of 18 amino acids. The chain's CDR3 is CASSSILGELAGSGTQYF. The DNA for the CDR3 is TGTGCCAGCAGTTCCATCCTGGGGGAACTAGCGGGAAGTGGGACCCAGTACTTC.

CDR3 DNA sequence: TGTGCCAGCAGCTTGACAGATTCTGGAAACACCATATATTTT. It encodes CASSLTDSGNTIYF. The rearrangement joins TRBV5-6 to TRBJ1-3; D not certain. The V gene lost 1 base and the J gene lost 1 base, with 6 bases spanning the gap. The CDR3 has 14 residues. Germline V gives CDR1 SGHDT, CDR2 YYEEEE.

The chain recombines TRBV7-6 with TRBJ2-7; 7 bases match TRBD2. CDR1 and CDR2 from the germline V gene are SGHVS and FNYEAQ. This CDR3 has 14 amino acids. The V segment lost 5 bases and the J segment 6 bases; nucleotides outside the gene matches: 10. The CDR3, as DNA: TGTGCCAGCAGCCCGGGAGGTGGGGACCGCGAGCAGTACTTC. As protein: CASSPGGGDREQYF. Full variable domain (rest looked up from reference TRBV7-6 and TRBJ2-7): GAGVSQSPRYKVTKRGQDVALRCDPISGHVSLYWYRQALGQGPEFLTYFNYEAQQDKSGLPNDRFSAERPEGSISTLTIQRTEQRDSAMYRCASSPGGGDREQYFGPGTRLTVT.

The chain links TRBV5-4 to TRBJ2-5; TRBD1 aligns across 7 bases. Per the germline V gene, CDR1 is SGHNT and CDR2 is YYREEE (reference sequence). Trimming removed 4 bases from V and 4 bases from J; junction bases left unmatched: 13. CDR3 size: 16 residues. The CDR3 nucleotides read TGTGCCAGCAGCCTCCGACAGGGACGCCAAGGAGAGACCCAGTACTTC. Its protein product is CASSLRQGRQGETQYF. Filled out from reference TRBV5-4 and TRBJ2-5, the complete variable domain reads ETGVTQSPTHLIKTRGQQVTLRCSSQSGHNTVSWYQQALGQGPQFIFQYYREEENGRGNFPPRFSGLQFPNYSSELNVNALELDDSALYLCASSLRQGRQGETQYFGPGTRLLVL.

The gene calls are TRBV6-1 and TRBJ1-3; a weak D match, TRBD1 (6 bases). Deletions cut 0 bases from V and 0 bases from J, with 12 bases between. The CDR3 sequence is 17 residues long. Germline V gene sequence: CDR1 MNHNS, CDR2 SASEGT. CDR3 in amino acids: CASSEATTGSSGNTIYF. Here the CDR3 DNA reads TGTGCCAGCAGTGAAGCTACAACAGGGTCCTCTGGAAACACCATATATTTT.

As regards this clone: This sample includes further DNA sequences coding for the same CDR3. The chain uses TRBV7-8 and TRBJ2-5, with 7 bases matching TRBD1. The CDR3 spans 15 residues. The trim removed 0 bases at V and 7 bases at J, leaving 8 bases unmatched. The germline V gene has CDR1 SGHVS and CDR2 FQNEAQ. CDR3 amino acids: CASSLAYRGPGTQYF. In nucleotides, the CDR3 is TGTGCCAGCAGCTTAGCCTACAGGGGCCCCGGGACCCAGTACTTC.

The chain links TRBV7-3 to TRBJ2-1, with 9 nucleotides matching TRBD1. CDR1 is SGHTA and CDR2 is FQGTGA in the germline V gene. This CDR3 contains 14 residues. J lost 5 bases, V lost 3 bases, and 2 bases had no gene match. CDR3 bases: TGTGCCAGCAGCTTGGGACAGGGACACAATGAGCAGTTCTTC. Its translation: CASSLGQGHNEQFF.

This clone has more than one count but fewer than ten. The genes are TRBV7-9 and TRBJ1-4; D may be TRBD1 (5 bases). This CDR3 is 16 amino acids long. Germline CDR1 and CDR2: SEHNR and FQNEAQ (reference sequence). Trimming removed 1 base from V and 2 bases from J, with 11 bases in between. CDR3 in amino acids: CASSLVGEATNEKLFF. CDR3 bases: TGTGCCAGCAGCTTAGTAGGGGAAGCTACTAATGAAAAACTGTTTTTT.

The gene calls are TRBV19 and TRBJ2-1; D is perhaps TRBD2 (7 bases). The CDR3 extends over 15 amino acids. V was shortened by 5 bases and J by 5 bases, with 16 bases between the two germline ends. CDR1 LNHDA and CDR2 SQIVND come from the germline V gene (reference sequence). CDR3 nucleotide sequence: TGTGCCAGTAGTTGGGGGGGGCCTCCTAACAATGAGCAGTTCTTC. Its translation: CASSWGGPPNNEQFF.

This chain links TRBV7-3 with TRBJ2-1, with 12 nucleotides matching TRBD2. CDR1 and CDR2 (germline): SGHTA, FQGTGA. This CDR3 is built from 15 residues. Trimming removed 4 bases from V and 6 bases from J; junction bases left unmatched: 4. The CDR3 bases are TGTGCCAGCAGCTCATCTAGCGGGGGGGGCAATGAGCAGTTCTTC. Translated: CASSSSSGGGNEQFF.

The rearrangement links TRBV11-1 to TRBJ2-1; 8 bases are shared with TRBD2. V shed 2 bases, J shed 7 bases, and the junction held 16 bases outside the gene matches. CDR1 is SGHAT, CDR2 FQDESV, per germline (reference sequence). This CDR3 is 18 amino acids long. The CDR3 spells CASSLTPGWSGGGNEQFF. In nucleotides, the CDR3 is TGTGCCAGCAGCTTAACCCCGGGCTGGAGCGGGGGTGGTAATGAGCAGTTCTTC.

The chain combines TRBV30 with TRBJ1-4; a weak D match, TRBD1 (5 bases). Per germline, CDR1 GTSNPN and CDR2 SVGIG (reference sequence). The CDR3 sequence is 13 residues long. V dropped 1 base and J dropped 7 bases, with 10 bases sitting between them. CDR3 DNA sequence: TGTGCCTGGAGTGCAGGGTGGATTGAAAAACTGTTTTTT. Amino acids: CAWSAGWIEKLFF.

This clone was found a few times. This rearrangement joins TRBV2 to TRBJ1-4; possible D gene TRBD1, 6 bases. V was clipped by 6 bases and J by 4 bases, with 15 bases between them. The V gene's germline CDR1 is SNHLY and CDR2 FYNNEI. The CDR3 length is 15 residues. This CDR3 is CASRPQGLDNEKLFF. The DNA of the CDR3 is TGTGCCAGCAGGCCCCAGGGGCTTGATAATGAAAAACTGTTTTTT.

V is TRBV6-5 and J is TRBJ2-1; tentatively, D is TRBD1 (5 bases). Trimming took off 5 bases at V and 10 bases at J, with 21 bases between the two ends. This CDR3 comprises 15 residues. Germline CDR1 MNHEY, CDR2 SVGAGI. The CDR3 coding sequence is TGTGCCAGCAGTCACGGCAGGGTTAGGTTAGAGGAGCAGTTCTTC. Translation gives CASSHGRVRLEEQFF.

The V and J genes are TRBV6-4 and TRBJ1-5; D perhaps matches TRBD1 (6 bases). CDR1 is MRHNA, CDR2 SNTAGT, per germline. The V and J ends lost 2 bases and 3 bases respectively, with 11 bases between them. This CDR3 has 15 residues. CDR3 nucleotides: TGTGCCAGCAGTGACATCAACAGGGCCAATCAGCCCCAGCATTTT. Translation: CASSDINRANQPQHF.

The chain employs TRBV27 and TRBJ1-4, with 7 bases that match TRBD1. V dropped 5 bases and J dropped 6; count of bases not matched to a gene: 3. Germline V gene lookup returns CDR1 MNHEY and CDR2 SMNVEV (reference sequence). CDR3 length: 13 amino acids. Written as DNA, the CDR3 is TGTGCCAGCAGTCGACAGGGAGATGAAAAACTGTTTTTT. This encodes CASSRQGDEKLFF.